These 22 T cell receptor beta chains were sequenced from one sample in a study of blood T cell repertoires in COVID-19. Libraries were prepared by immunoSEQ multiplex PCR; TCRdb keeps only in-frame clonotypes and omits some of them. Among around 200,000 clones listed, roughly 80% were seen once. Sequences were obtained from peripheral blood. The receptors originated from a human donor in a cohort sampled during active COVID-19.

The chain's CDR3 is CASSSHRGRGPGELFF. The CDR3 bases are TGTGCCAGCAGCAGTCACAGGGGGCGCGGGCCCGGGGAGCTGTTTTTT. The rearrangement links TRBV6-2 or TRBV6-3 to TRBJ2-2; TRBD1 aligns across 9 bases. The CDR3 is made up of 16 amino acids. The V and J ends lost 6 bases and 6 bases, in that order; junction bases with no gene match: 11. Germline V CDR1 and CDR2: MNHEY, SVGEGT.

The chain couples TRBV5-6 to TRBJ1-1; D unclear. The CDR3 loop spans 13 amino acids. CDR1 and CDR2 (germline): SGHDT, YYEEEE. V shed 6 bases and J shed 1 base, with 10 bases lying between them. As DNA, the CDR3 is TGTGCCAGCACCCTAGGTTGGAACACTGAAGCTTTCTTT. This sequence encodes CASTLGWNTEAFF.

The CDR3 sequence: CASSDGGSGANVLTF. CDR3 DNA: TGTGCCAGCAGCGACGGGGGGTCTGGGGCCAACGTCCTGACTTTC. The rearrangement joins TRBV6-2 or TRBV6-3 to TRBJ2-6, with TRBD2 matching over 7 bases. The CDR3 runs 15 residues. V lost 6 bases and J lost 1; bases outside the gene matches: 3. The germline gives CDR1 MNHEY, CDR2 SVGEGT.

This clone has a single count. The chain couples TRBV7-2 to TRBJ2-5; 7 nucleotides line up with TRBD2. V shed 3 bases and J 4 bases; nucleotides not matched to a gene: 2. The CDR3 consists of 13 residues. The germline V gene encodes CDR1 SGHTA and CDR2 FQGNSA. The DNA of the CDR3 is TGTGCCAGCAGCTTCCGGGAGGTAGAGACCCAGTACTTC. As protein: CASSFREVETQYF.

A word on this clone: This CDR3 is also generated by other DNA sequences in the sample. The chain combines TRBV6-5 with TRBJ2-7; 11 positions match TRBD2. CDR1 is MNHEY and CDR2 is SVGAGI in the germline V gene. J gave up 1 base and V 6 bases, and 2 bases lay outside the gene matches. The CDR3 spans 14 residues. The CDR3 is CASRIAGGSYEQYF. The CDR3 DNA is TGTGCCAGCAGGATAGCGGGAGGGTCCTACGAGCAGTACTTC.

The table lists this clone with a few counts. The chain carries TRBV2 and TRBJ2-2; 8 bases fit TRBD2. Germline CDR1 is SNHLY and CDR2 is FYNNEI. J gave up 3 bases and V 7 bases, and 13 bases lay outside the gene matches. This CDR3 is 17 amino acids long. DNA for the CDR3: TGTGCCAGCACTCTTTCGGGACTAGTAACGGACACCGGGGAGCTGTTTTTT. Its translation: CASTLSGLVTDTGELFF.

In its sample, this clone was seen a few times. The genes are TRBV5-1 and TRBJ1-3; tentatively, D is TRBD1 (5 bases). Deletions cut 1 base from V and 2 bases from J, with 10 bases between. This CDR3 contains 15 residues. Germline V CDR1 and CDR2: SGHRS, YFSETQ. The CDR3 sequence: CASSLNQGTGNTIYF. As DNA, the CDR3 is TGCGCCAGCAGCTTGAATCAGGGAACTGGAAACACCATATATTTT.

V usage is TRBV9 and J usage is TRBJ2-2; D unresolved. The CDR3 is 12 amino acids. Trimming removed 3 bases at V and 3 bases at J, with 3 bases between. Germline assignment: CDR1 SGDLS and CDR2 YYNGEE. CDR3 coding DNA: TGTGCCAGCAGCGGAGACACCGGGGAGCTGTTTTTT. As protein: CASSGDTGELFF.

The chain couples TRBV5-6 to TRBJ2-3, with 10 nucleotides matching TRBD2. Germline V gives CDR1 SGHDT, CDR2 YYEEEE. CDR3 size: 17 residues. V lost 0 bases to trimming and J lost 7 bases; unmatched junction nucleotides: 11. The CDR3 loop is CASSLEGAGGLFNTQYF. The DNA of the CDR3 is TGTGCCAGCAGCTTGGAGGGAGCGGGAGGGTTGTTTAATACGCAGTATTTT.

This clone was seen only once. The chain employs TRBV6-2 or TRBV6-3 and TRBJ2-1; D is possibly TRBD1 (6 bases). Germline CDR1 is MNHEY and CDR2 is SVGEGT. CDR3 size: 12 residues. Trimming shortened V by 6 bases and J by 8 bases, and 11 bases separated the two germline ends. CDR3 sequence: CASSKNRDEQFF. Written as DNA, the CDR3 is TGTGCCAGCAGCAAGAACAGGGATGAGCAGTTCTTC.

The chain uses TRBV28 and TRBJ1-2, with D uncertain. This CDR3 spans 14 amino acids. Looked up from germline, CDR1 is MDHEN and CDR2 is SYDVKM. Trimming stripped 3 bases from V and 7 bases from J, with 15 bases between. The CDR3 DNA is TGTGCCAGCAGTTTCCTGGTTAACGGTCGTGGCTACACCTTC. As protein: CASSFLVNGRGYTF.

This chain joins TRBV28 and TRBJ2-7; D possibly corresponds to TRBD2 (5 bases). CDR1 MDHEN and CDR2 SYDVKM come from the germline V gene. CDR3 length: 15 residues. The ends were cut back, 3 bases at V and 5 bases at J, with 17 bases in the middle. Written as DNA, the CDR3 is TGTGCCAGCAGTTTGGAAAGTCGGGGAGTTAACGAGCAGTACTTC. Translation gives CASSLESRGVNEQYF.

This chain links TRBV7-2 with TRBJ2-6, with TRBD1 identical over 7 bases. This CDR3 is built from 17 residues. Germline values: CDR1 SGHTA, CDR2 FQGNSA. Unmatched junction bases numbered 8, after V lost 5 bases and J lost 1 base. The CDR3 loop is CASSPSSGQSGANVLTF. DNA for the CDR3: TGTGCCAGCAGCCCATCCTCGGGACAGTCTGGGGCCAACGTCCTGACTTTC.

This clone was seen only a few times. The chain's CDR3 is CASRRTSEYEQYF. The CDR3 DNA reads as TGTGCCAGCAGAAGGACTAGCGAGTACGAGCAGTACTTC. The rearrangement uses TRBV28 and TRBJ2-7, with 9 bases fitting TRBD2. Trimming removed 6 bases from V and 4 bases from J; junction bases left unmatched: 4. The CDR3 totals 13 residues. Germline values: CDR1 MDHEN, CDR2 SYDVKM. The complete variable domain, with remaining parts taken from reference TRBV28 and TRBJ2-7, reads DVKVTQSSRYLVKRTGEKVFLECVQDMDHENMFWYRQDPGLGLRLIYFSYDVKMKEKGDIPEGYSVSREKKERFSLILESASTNQTSMYLCASRRTSEYEQYFGPGTRLTVT.

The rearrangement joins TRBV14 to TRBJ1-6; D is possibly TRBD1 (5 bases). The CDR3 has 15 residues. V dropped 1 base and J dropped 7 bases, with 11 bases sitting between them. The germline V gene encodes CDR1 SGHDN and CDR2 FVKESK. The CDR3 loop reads CASSQGGPLNSPLHF. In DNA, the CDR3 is TGTGCCAGCAGCCAAGGGGGCCCCCTGAATTCACCCCTCCACTTT. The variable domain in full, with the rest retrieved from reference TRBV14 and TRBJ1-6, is EAGVTQFPSHSVIEKGQTVTLRCDPISGHDNLYWYRRVMGKEIKFLLHFVKESKQDESGMPNNRFLAERTGGTYSTLKVQPAELEDSGVYFCASSQGGPLNSPLHFGNGTRLTVT.

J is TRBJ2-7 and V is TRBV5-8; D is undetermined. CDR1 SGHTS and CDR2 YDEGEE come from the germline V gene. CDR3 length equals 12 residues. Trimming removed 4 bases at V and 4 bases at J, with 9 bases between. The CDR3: CASSLTNYEQYF. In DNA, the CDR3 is TGTGCCAGCAGCCTTACAAATTACGAGCAGTACTTC.

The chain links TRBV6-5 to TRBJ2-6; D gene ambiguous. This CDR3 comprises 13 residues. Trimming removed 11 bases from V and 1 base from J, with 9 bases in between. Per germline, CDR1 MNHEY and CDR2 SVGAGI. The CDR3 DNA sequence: TGTGCCGAAAGCCTATCTGGGGCCAACGTCCTGACTTTC. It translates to CAESLSGANVLTF.

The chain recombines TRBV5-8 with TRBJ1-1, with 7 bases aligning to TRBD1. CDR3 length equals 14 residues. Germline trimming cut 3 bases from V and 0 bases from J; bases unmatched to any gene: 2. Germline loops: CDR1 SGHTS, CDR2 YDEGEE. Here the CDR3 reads CASSWTGMNTEAFF. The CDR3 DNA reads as TGTGCCAGCAGCTGGACAGGTATGAACACTGAAGCTTTCTTT.

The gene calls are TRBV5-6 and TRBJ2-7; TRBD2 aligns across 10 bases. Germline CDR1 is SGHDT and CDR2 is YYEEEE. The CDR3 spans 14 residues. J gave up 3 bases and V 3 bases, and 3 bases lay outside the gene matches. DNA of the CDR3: TGTGCCAGCAGCTCGGGACTAGCGATCTACGAGCAGTACTTC. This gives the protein CASSSGLAIYEQYF.

Here the CDR3 DNA reads TGTGCTAGTGGTTTGATAATATACGGACAGGGGATCGATGGCTACACCTTC. Translation: CASGLIIYGQGIDGYTF. This chain connects TRBV12-5 to TRBJ1-2; TRBD1 agrees at 9 bases. V was clipped by 2 bases and J by 6 bases; unmatched bases: 13. CDR1 and CDR2 (germline): LGHNT, FRNRAP. CDR3 size: 17 residues.

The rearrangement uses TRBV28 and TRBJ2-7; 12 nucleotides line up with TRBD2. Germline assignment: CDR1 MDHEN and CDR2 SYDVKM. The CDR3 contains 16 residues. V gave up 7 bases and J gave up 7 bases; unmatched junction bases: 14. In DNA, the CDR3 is TGTGCCAGCACCCCCTCGAGGACTAGCGGGATTGAAGAGCAGTACTTC. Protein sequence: CASTPSRTSGIEEQYF.

CDR3 sequence reads: CASSYSGPLNEQFF. The CDR3 nucleotides are TGTGCCAGCAGTTACAGCGGTCCTCTCAATGAGCAGTTCTTC. V usage is TRBV6-2 or TRBV6-3 and J usage is TRBJ2-1; D possibly corresponds to TRBD2 (5 bases). Germline CDR1 and CDR2: MNHEY and SVGEGT. Between the trimmed V and J ends, which lost 2 bases and 6 bases, there was a span of 11 bases. This CDR3 is built from 14 residues.